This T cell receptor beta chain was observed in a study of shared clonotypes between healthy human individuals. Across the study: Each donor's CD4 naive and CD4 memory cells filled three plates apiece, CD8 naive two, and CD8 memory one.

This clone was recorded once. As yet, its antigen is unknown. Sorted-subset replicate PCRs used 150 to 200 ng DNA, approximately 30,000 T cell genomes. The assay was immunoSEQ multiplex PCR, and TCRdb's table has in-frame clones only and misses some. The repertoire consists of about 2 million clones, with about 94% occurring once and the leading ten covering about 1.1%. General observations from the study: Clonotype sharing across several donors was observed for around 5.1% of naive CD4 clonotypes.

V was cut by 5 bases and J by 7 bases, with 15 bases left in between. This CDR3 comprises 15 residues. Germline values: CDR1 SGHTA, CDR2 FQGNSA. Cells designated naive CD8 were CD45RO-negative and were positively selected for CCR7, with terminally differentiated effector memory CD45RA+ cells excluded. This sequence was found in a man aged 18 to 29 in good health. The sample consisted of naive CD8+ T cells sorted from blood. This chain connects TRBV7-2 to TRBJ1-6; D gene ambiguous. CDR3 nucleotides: TGTGCCAGCAGCCTCCTTGAGTCCGGGAATTCACCCCTCCACTTT. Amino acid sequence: CASSLLESGNSPLHF.